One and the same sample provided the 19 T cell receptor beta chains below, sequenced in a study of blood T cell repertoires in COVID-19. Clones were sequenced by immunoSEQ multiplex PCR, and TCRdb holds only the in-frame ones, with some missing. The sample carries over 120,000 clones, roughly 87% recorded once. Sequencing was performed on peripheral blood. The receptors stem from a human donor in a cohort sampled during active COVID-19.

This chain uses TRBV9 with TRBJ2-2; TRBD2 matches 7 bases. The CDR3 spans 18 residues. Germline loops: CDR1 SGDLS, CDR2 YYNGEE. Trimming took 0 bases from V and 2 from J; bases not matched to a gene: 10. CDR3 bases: TGTGCCAGCAGCGTAGCCCCTCTAGCGGCGGGTAACACCGGGGAGCTGTTTTTT. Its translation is CASSVAPLAAGNTGELFF.

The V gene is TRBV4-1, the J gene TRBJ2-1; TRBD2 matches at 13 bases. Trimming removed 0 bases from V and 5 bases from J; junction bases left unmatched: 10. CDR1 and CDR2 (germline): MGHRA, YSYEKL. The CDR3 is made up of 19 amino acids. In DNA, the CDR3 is TGCGCCAGCAGCCAAGATAGAACTAGCGGGGGGGCACCCCACAATGAGCAGTTCTTC. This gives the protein CASSQDRTSGGAPHNEQFF.

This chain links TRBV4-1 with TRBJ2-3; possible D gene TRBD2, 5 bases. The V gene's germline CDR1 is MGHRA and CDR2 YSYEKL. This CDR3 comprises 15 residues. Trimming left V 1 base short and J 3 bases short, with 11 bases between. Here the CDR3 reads CASSQVEGGTDTQYF. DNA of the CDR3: TGCGCCAGCAGCCAAGTTGAGGGCGGGACAGATACGCAGTATTTT.

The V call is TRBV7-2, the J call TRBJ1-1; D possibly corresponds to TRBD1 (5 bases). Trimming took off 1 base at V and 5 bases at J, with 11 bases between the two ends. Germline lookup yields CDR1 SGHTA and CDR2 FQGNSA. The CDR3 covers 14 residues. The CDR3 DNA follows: TGTGCCAGCAGCTTAGTTTTCCGGGGGACTGAAGCTTTCTTT. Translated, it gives CASSLVFRGTEAFF.

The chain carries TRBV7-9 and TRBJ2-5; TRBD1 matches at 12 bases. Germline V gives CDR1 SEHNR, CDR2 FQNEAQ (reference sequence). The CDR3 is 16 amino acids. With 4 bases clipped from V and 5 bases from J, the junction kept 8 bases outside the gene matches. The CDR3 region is CASSSPGTGGRETQYF. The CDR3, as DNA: TGTGCCAGCAGCTCGCCCGGGACAGGGGGCCGGGAGACCCAGTACTTC. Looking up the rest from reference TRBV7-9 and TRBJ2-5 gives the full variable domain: DTGVSQNPRHKITKRGQNVTFRCDPISEHNRLYWYRQTLGQGPEFLTYFQNEAQLEKSRLLSDRFSAERPKGSFSTLEIQRTEQGDSAMYLCASSSPGTGGRETQYFGPGTRLLVL.

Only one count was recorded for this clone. The chain's CDR3 is CASSSPAGRTQETQYF. The CDR3 DNA reads as TGCGCCAGCAGCAGTCCAGCGGGGCGAACTCAAGAGACCCAGTACTTC. This chain uses TRBV5-1 with TRBJ2-5, with 7 nucleotides matching TRBD2. CDR1 is SGHRS and CDR2 is YFSETQ in the germline V gene. The CDR3 extends over 16 amino acids. The junction had 11 bases not matched to a gene; V was cut back by 4 bases and J by 2 bases.

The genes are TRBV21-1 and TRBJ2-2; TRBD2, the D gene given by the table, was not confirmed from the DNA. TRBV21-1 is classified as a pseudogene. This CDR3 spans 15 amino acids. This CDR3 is CASSKRDCNTGELFF. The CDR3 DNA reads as TGTGCCAGCAGCAAACGCGACTGCAACACCGGGGAGCTGTTTTTT.

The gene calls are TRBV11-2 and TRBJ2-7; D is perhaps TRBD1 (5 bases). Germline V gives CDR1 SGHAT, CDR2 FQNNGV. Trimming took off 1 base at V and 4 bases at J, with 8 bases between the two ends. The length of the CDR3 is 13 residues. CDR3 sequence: CASSLAGLYEQYF. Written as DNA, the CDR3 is TGTGCCAGCAGCTTAGCAGGGTTGTACGAGCAGTACTTC.

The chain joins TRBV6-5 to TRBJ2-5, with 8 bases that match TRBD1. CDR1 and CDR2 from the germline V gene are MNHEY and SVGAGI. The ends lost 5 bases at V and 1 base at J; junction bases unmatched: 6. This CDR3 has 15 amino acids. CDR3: CASSPTGDPQETQYF. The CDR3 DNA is TGTGCCAGCAGTCCGACAGGGGATCCCCAAGAGACCCAGTACTTC.

The CDR3 sequence is CASSTQGHKGTEAFF. The CDR3, as DNA: TGTGCCAGCAGCACACAGGGGCACAAGGGGACTGAAGCTTTCTTT. V usage is TRBV5-4 and J usage is TRBJ1-1; 7 nucleotides line up with TRBD1. J gave up 5 bases and V 4 bases, and 11 bases lay outside the gene matches. The CDR3 is 15 amino acids. Germline V gene lookup returns CDR1 SGHNT and CDR2 YYREEE (reference sequence).

CDR3 in amino acids: CASSPTGGYNEQFF. The CDR3 DNA is TGTGCCAGCAGCCCCACGGGGGGCTACAATGAGCAGTTCTTC. The rearrangement joins TRBV7-3 to TRBJ2-1; 7 bases are a match to TRBD2. Trimming at V came to 5 bases and at J to 3 bases, leaving 4 bases not matched to a gene. Per germline, CDR1 SGHTA and CDR2 FQGTGA. This CDR3 region has 14 residues.

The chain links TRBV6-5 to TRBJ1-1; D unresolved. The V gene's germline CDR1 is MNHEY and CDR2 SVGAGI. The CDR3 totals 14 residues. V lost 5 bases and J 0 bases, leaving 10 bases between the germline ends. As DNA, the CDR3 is TGTGCCAGCAGTCTACTCGGGTTGAACACTGAAGCTTTCTTT. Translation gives CASSLLGLNTEAFF.

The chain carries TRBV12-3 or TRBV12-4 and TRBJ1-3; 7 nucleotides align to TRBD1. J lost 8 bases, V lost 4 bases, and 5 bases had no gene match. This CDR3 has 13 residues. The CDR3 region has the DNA TGTGCCAGCAGTTACAGGGGTTCGGACACCATATATTTT. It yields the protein CASSYRGSDTIYF.

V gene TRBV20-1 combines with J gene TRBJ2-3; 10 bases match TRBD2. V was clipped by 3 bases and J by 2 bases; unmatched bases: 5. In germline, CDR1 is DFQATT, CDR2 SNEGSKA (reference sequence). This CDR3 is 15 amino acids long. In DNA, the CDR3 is TGCAGTGCTAGTCTAGCGGGGGCGCACACAGATACGCAGTATTTT. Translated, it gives CSASLAGAHTDTQYF.

CDR3 coding DNA: TGCGCCAGCAGACAAACCGGGACAGACTACGAGCAGTACTTC. Translation gives CASRQTGTDYEQYF. The chain recombines TRBV5-1 with TRBJ2-7; TRBD1 aligns across 7 bases. The trim removed 5 bases at V and 3 bases at J, leaving 8 bases unmatched. Looked up from germline, CDR1 is SGHRS and CDR2 is YFSETQ. The CDR3 sequence is 14 residues long.

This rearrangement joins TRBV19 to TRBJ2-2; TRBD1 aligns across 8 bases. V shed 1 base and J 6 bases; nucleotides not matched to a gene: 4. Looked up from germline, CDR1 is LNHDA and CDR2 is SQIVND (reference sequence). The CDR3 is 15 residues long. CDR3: CASSIARGRAGELFF. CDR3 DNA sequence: TGTGCCAGTAGTATAGCCAGGGGGCGGGCCGGGGAGCTGTTTTTT.

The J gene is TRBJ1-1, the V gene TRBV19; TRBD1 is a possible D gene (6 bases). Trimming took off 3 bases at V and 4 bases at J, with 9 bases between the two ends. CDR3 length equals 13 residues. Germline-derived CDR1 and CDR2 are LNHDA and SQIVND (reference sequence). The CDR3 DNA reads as TGTGCCAGTAGTATCACCAGGGGCACTGAAGCTTTCTTT. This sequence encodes CASSITRGTEAFF.

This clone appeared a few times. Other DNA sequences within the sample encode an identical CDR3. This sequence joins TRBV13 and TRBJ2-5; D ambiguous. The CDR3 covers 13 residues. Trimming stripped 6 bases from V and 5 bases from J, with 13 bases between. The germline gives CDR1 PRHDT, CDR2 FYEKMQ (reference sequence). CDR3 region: CASSQTRAETQYF. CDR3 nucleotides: TGTGCCAGCAGTCAGACTCGCGCGGAGACCCAGTACTTC.

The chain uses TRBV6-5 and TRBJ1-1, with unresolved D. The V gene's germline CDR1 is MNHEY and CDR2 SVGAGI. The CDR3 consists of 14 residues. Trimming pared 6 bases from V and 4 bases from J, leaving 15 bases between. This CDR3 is CASSSGGAPTEAFF. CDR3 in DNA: TGTGCCAGCAGCTCAGGTGGTGCTCCCACTGAAGCTTTCTTT.